This TCR beta chain was found in a study of OX40 agonist ivuxolimab in advanced cancers. About the research overall: Ivuxolimab is a fully human IgG2 antibody that activates OX40 (CD134).

A word on this clone: Its antigen is unknown.

Sequencing was performed with immunoSEQ multiplex PCR; in TCRdb, only in-frame clones are kept and a portion is missing. The sample has around 62,000 clones; approximately 82% are singletons. Findings and limits, study-wide: Relatively little clonal expansion, among the lowest observed, appeared in partial responders at 0.1-3.0 mg/kg.

This specimen was CD4+ or CD8+ T cells sorted from blood, taken in a trial of the OX40 agonist ivuxolimab. This clonotype originated in an adult with an advanced solid tumor such as melanoma, head and neck, liver or kidney cancer.

The CDR3 nucleotides are TGTGCCAGCAGCAAGGGGGCAGGAGATACGCAGTATTTT. It encodes CASSKGAGDTQYF. V usage is TRBV14 and J usage is TRBJ2-3; 7 nucleotides match TRBD1. The CDR3 extends over 13 amino acids. V gave up 5 bases and J gave up 5 bases; unmatched junction bases: 4. CDR1 SGHDN and CDR2 FVKESK come from the germline V gene. The whole variable domain, filled in from reference TRBV14 and TRBJ2-3, reads EAGVTQFPSHSVIEKGQTVTLRCDPISGHDNLYWYRRVMGKEIKFLLHFVKESKQDESGMPNNRFLAERTGGTYSTLKVQPAELEDSGVYFCASSKGAGDTQYFGPGTRLTVL.